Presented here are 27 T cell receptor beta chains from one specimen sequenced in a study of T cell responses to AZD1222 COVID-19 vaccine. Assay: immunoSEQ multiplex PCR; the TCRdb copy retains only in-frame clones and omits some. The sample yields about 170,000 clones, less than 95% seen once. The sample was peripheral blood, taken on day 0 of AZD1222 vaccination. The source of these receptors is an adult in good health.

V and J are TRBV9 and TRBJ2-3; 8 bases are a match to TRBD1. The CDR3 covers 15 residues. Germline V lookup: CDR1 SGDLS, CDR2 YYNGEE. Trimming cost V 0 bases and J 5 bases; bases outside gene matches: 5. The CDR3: CASSVAAGGQDTQYF. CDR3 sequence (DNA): TGTGCCAGCAGCGTAGCTGCAGGGGGCCAAGATACGCAGTATTTT.

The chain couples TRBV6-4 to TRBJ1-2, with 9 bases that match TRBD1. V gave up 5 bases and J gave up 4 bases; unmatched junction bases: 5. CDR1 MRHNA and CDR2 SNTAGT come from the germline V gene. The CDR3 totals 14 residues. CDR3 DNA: TGTGCCAGCAGTCCGGGACAGGGAAGCTATGGCTACACCTTC. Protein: CASSPGQGSYGYTF.

Here the CDR3 DNA reads TGTGCCAGCAGTCCGAACCCCGGGGGGAACTCCTACGAGCAGTACTTC. Translating it yields CASSPNPGGNSYEQYF. The V call is TRBV7-2, the J call TRBJ2-7, with 7 bases that match TRBD2. J gave up 0 bases and V 6 bases, and 11 bases lay outside the gene matches. In germline, CDR1 is SGHTA, CDR2 FQGNSA. The CDR3 covers 16 residues. Supplemented by reference TRBV7-2 and TRBJ2-7, the full variable domain reads GAGVSQSPSNKVTEKGKDVELRCDPISGHTALYWYRQSLGQGLEFLIYFQGNSAPDKSGLPSDRFSAERTGGSVSTLTIQRTQQEDSAVYLCASSPNPGGNSYEQYFGPGTRLTVT.

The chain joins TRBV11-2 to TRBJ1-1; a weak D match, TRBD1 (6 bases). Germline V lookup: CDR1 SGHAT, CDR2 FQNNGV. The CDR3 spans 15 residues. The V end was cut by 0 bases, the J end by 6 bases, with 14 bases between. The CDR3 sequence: CASSLDGGLTPEAFF. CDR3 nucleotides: TGTGCCAGCAGCTTAGATGGGGGGCTAACCCCTGAAGCTTTCTTT.

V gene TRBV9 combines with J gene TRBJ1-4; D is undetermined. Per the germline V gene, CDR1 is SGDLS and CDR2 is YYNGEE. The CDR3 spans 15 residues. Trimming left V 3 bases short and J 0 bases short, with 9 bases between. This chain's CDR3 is CASSAYSATNEKLFF. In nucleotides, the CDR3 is TGTGCCAGCAGCGCGTACAGCGCAACTAATGAAAAACTGTTTTTT.

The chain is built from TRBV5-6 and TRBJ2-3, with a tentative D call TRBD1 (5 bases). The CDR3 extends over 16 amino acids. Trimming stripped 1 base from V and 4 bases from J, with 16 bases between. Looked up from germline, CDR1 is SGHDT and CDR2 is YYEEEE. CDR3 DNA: TGTGCCAGCAGCTTGTTTAGTAGTGGGGCACCAGATACGCAGTATTTT. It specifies CASSLFSSGAPDTQYF. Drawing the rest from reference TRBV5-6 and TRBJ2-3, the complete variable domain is DAGVTQSPTHLIKTRGQQVTLRCSPKSGHDTVSWYQQALGQGPQFIFQYYEEEERQRGNFPDRFSGHQFPNYSSELNVNALLLGDSALYLCASSLFSSGAPDTQYFGPGTRLTVL.

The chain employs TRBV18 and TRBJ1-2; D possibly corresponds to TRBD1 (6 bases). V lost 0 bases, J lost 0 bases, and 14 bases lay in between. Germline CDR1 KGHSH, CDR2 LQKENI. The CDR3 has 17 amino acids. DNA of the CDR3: TGTGCCAGCTCACCACCACAAACAGGGACCTCTAACTATGGCTACACCTTC. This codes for CASSPPQTGTSNYGYTF.

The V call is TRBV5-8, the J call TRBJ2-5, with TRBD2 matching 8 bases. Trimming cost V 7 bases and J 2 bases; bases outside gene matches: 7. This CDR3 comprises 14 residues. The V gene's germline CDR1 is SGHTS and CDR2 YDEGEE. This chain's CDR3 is CASAAAGGQETQYF. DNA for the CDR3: TGTGCCAGCGCGGCGGCGGGGGGACAAGAGACCCAGTACTTC. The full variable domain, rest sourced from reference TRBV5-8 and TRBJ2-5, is EAGVTQSPTHLIKTRGQQATLRCSPISGHTSVYWYQQALGLGLQFLLWYDEGEERNRGNFPPRFSGRQFPNYSSELNVNALELEDSALYLCASAAAGGQETQYFGPGTRLLVL.

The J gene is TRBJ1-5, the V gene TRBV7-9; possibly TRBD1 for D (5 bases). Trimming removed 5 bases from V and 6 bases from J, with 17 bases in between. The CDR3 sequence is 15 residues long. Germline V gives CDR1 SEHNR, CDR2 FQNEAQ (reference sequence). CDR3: CASSPSGLIPQPQHF. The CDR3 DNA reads TGTGCCAGCAGCCCATCGGGACTTATACCTCAGCCCCAGCATTTT.

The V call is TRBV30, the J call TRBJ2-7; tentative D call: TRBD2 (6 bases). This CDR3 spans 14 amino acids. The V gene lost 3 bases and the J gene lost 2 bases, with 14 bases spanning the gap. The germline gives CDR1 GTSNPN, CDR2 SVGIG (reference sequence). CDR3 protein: CAWRRVGGTYEQYF. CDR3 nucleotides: TGTGCCTGGAGGAGGGTGGGGGGTACCTACGAGCAGTACTTC.

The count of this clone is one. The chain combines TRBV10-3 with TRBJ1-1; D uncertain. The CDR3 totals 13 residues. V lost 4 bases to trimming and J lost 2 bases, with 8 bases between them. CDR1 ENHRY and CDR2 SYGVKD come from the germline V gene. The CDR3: CAISVKGNTEAFF. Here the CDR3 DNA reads TGTGCCATCAGTGTGAAGGGAAACACTGAAGCTTTCTTT.

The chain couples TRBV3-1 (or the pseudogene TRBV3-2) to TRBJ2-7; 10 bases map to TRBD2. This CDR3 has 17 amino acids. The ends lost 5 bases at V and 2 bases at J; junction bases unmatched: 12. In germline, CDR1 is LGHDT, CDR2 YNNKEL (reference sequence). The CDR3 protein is CASSGSQGLAWAYEQYF. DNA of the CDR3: TGTGCCAGCAGCGGAAGCCAGGGACTAGCGTGGGCCTACGAGCAGTACTTC.

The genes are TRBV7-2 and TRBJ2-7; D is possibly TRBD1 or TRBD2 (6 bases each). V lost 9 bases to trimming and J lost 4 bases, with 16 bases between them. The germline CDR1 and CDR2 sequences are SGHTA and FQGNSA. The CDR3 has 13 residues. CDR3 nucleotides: TGTGCCAGTGCCGGGTCGGGGGCGTACGAGCAGTACTTC. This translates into CASAGSGAYEQYF.

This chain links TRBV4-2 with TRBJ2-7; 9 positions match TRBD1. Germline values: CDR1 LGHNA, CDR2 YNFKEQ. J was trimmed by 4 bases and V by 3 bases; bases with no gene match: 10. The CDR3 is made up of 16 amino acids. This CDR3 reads CASSQETGQGIYEQYF. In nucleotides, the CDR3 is TGTGCCAGCAGCCAGGAGACGGGACAGGGAATATACGAGCAGTACTTC.

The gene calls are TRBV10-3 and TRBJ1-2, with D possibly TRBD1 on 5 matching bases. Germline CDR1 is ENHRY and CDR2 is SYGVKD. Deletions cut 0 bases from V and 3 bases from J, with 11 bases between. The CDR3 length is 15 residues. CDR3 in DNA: TGTGCCATCAGTGAGTCCGGGGGGGGAGACTATGGCTACACCTTC. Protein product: CAISESGGGDYGYTF.

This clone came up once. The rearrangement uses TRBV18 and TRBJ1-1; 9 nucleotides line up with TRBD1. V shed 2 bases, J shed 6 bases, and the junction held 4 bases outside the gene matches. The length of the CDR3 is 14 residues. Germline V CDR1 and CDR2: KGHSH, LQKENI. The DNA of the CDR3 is TGTGCCAGCTCACCATCTTGGGACAGGGCTGAAGCTTTCTTT. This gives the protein CASSPSWDRAEAFF.

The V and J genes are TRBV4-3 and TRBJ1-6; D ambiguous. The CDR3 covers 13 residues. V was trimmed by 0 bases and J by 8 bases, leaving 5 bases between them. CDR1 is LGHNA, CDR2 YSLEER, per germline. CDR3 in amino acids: CASSQDHDSPLHF. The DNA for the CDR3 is TGCGCCAGCAGCCAAGATCACGATTCACCCCTCCACTTT.

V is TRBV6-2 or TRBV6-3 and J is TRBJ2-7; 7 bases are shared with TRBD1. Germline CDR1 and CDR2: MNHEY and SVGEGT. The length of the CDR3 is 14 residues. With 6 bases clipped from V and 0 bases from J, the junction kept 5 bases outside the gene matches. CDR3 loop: CASSPGTASYEQYF. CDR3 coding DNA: TGTGCCAGCAGCCCCGGGACAGCCTCCTACGAGCAGTACTTC.

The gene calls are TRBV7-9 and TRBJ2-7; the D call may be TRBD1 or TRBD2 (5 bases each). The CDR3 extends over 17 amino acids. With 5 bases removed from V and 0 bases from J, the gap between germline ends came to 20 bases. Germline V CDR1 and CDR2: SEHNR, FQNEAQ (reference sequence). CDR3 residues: CASSPTGAAKHSYEQYF. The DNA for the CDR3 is TGTGCCAGCAGCCCCACCGGGGCAGCTAAGCACTCCTACGAGCAGTACTTC.

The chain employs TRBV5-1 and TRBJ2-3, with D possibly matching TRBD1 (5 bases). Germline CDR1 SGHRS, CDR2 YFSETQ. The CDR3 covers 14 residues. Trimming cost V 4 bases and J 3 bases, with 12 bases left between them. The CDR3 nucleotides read TGCGCCAGCAGCGCAGACAGTTCAACAGATACGCAGTATTTT. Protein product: CASSADSSTDTQYF.

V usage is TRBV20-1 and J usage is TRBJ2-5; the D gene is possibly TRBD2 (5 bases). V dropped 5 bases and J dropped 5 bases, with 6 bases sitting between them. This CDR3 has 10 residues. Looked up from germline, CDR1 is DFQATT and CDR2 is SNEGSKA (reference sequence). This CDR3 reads CSAWEETQYF. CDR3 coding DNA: TGCAGTGCTTGGGAGGAGACCCAGTACTTC.

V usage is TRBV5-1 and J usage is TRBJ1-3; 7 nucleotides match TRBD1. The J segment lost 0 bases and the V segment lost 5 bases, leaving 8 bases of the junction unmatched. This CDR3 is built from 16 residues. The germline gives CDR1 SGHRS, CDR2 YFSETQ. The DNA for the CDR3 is TGCGCCAGCAGGTTATCTACAGGGGACTCTGGAAACACCATATATTTT. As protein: CASRLSTGDSGNTIYF.

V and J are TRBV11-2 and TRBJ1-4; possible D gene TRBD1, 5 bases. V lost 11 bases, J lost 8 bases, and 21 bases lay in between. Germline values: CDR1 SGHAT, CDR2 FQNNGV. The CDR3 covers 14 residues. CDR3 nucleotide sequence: TGTGCCTCACAGGACCCGCAAAGGGGAGAAAAACTGTTTTTT. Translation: CASQDPQRGEKLFF.

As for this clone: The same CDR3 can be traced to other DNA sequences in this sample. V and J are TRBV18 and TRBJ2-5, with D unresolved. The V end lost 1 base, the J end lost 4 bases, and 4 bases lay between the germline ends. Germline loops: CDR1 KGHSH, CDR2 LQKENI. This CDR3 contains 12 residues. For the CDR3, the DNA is TGTGCCAGCTCACCACGGTCAGAGACCCAGTACTTC. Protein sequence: CASSPRSETQYF. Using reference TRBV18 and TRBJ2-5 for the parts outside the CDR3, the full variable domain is NAGVMQNPRHLVRRRGQEARLRCSPMKGHSHVYWYRQLPEEGLKFMVYLQKENIIDESGMPKERFSAEFPKEGPSILRIQQVVRGDSAAYFCASSPRSETQYFGPGTRLLVL.

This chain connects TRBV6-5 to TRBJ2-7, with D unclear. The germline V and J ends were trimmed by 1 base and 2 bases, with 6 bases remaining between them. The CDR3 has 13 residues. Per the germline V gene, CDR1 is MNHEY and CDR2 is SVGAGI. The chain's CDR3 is CASSYFQAYEQYF. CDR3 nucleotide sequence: TGTGCCAGCAGTTACTTTCAAGCCTACGAGCAGTACTTC.

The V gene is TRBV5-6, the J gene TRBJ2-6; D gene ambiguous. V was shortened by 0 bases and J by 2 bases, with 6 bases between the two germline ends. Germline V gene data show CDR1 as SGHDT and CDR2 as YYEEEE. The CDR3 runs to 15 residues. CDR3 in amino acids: CASSLESPGANVLTF. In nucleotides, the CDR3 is TGTGCCAGCAGCTTGGAGAGTCCTGGGGCCAACGTCCTGACTTTC. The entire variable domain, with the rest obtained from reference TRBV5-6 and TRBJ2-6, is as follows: DAGVTQSPTHLIKTRGQQVTLRCSPKSGHDTVSWYQQALGQGPQFIFQYYEEEERQRGNFPDRFSGHQFPNYSSELNVNALLLGDSALYLCASSLESPGANVLTFGAGSRLTVL.

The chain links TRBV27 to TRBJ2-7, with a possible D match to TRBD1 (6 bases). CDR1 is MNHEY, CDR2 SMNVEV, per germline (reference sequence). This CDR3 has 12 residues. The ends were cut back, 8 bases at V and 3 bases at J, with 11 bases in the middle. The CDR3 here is CASLGQNYEQYF. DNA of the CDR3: TGTGCCAGCCTCGGACAGAACTACGAGCAGTACTTC.